The 10 T cell receptor beta chains below come from one sample, sequenced in a study of T cells in Graves' hyperthyroidism and ophthalmopathy (dated 2019 in TCRdb). The library was produced with multiplex PCR. The run used an Illumina HiSeq 2000. The TCR beta CDR3 regions were amplified from RNA transcripts. A first-round RT-PCR of the TCR CDR3 used the HTBI primer set with the Qiagen OneStep RT-PCR kit. The public reads were reanalyzed by TCRdb: fastp trimming at Q25, MiXCR alignment, in-frame beta chains only. CDR3 protein sequences are deduplicated, and each keeps its most common genes and DNA. The sample yields about 410,000 distinct CDR3 sequences; under 15% were counted once. The ten largest account for about 13% of the sample. The material sequenced was blood. The receptor set was obtained from a man younger than 35 with Graves' ophthalmopathy.

This clonotype was seen more than once but under ten times. This chain joins TRBV18 and TRBJ2-5; 10 positions match TRBD2. The germline CDR1 and CDR2 sequences are KGHSH and LQKENI. With V trimmed by 4 bases and J by 1 base, 9 bases remained unmatched. The CDR3 contains 17 residues. CDR3: CASSRSLAGDSQETQYF. The CDR3 bases are TGTGCCAGCTCACGATCCCTAGCGGGGGACTCCCAAGAGACCCAGTACTTC.

This clonotype was seen only a few times. The chain is built from TRBV6-1 and TRBJ2-3, with D possibly being TRBD1 (5 bases). CDR1 and CDR2 (germline): MNHNS, SASEGT. The CDR3 runs to 16 residues. V was pared by 5 bases and J by 0 bases, with 15 bases between. The CDR3 DNA reads TGTGCCAGCAGTCCCCAGGGTTACTCTAGCACAGATACGCAGTATTTT. This encodes CASSPQGYSSTDTQYF.

This clonotype was counted once. The missing conserved phenylalanine or tryptophan at the end of this CDR3 makes a read error likely. The J gene is TRBJ2-3, the V gene TRBV11-2; 8 positions match TRBD1. Trimming removed 5 bases from V and 4 bases from J; junction bases left unmatched: 11. The CDR3 loop spans 16 amino acids. CDR1 is SGHAT and CDR2 is FQNNGV in the germline V gene. The CDR3 DNA sequence: TGTGCCAGCAGCGGGTTAGGACAGGGTTGGGCAGATACGCAGTATCTT. Its protein is CASSGLGQGWADTQYL.

This clonotype was found many times. J is TRBJ2-1 and V is TRBV7-9, with D perhaps given as TRBD1 or TRBD2 (5 bases each). The germline V gene has CDR1 SEHNR and CDR2 FQNEAQ (reference sequence). Trimming pared 1 base from V and 7 bases from J, leaving 17 bases between. This CDR3 spans 16 amino acids. The CDR3 reads CASSLDLREQGNEQFF. The CDR3 bases are TGTGCCAGCAGCTTAGATCTAAGGGAGCAGGGAAATGAGCAGTTCTTC.

This chain uses TRBV19 with TRBJ2-7, with D perhaps given as TRBD1 or TRBD2 (5 bases each). Deletions cut 5 bases from V and 3 bases from J, with 17 bases between. This CDR3 spans 15 amino acids. Germline loops: CDR1 LNHDA, CDR2 SQIVND (reference sequence). The DNA for the CDR3 is TGTGCCAGTAGTTTCGGGGCAGGGATATACTACGAGCAGTACTTC. Its translation: CASSFGAGIYYEQYF.

There are many counts of this clonotype. CDR3 DNA: TGTGCCAGCAGCTTAGGCAGATCCGGGAATGAGCAGTTCTTC. Its translation is CASSLGRSGNEQFF. J is TRBJ2-1 and V is TRBV7-8; D remains ambiguous. V lost 1 base and J 7 bases, leaving 11 bases between the germline ends. This CDR3 is built from 14 residues. The germline gives CDR1 SGHVS, CDR2 FQNEAQ.

This clonotype appeared a few times. The chain recombines TRBV27 with TRBJ2-2; no clear D. V was pared by 2 bases and J by 1 base, with 11 bases between. Germline lookup yields CDR1 MNHEY and CDR2 SMNVEV (reference sequence). The length of the CDR3 is 16 residues. CDR3 region: CASSLRVAENTGELFF. The CDR3 nucleotides read TGTGCCAGCAGTTTACGGGTAGCTGAGAACACCGGGGAGCTGTTTTTT.

The V gene is TRBV18, the J gene TRBJ1-2; 7 bases agree with TRBD1. V trimming: 6 bases; J trimming: 3 bases; junction bases outside the gene matches: 13. Germline V gives CDR1 KGHSH, CDR2 LQKENI. The CDR3 contains 16 residues. This chain's CDR3 is CASSTGDPRTHYGYTF. The DNA for the CDR3 is TGTGCCAGCTCTACAGGGGACCCACGCACTCACTATGGCTACACCTTC. Looking up the rest from reference TRBV18 and TRBJ1-2 gives the full variable domain: NAGVMQNPRHLVRRRGQEARLRCSPMKGHSHVYWYRQLPEEGLKFMVYLQKENIIDESGMPKERFSAEFPKEGPSILRIQQVVRGDSAAYFCASSTGDPRTHYGYTFGSGTRLTVV.

This sequence joins TRBV7-9 and TRBJ2-5; TRBD2 is a possible D gene (6 bases). Trimming removed 1 base at V and 2 bases at J, with 17 bases between. This CDR3 is 17 amino acids long. The germline CDR1 and CDR2 sequences are SEHNR and FQNEAQ (reference sequence). CDR3 sequence (DNA): TGTGCCAGCAGCTTAGTACCCCTGGTTCGGGGGCAAGAGACCCAGTACTTC. Protein: CASSLVPLVRGQETQYF.

This clonotype came up many times. This chain joins TRBV10-1 and TRBJ2-1, with D perhaps TRBD2 (6 bases). The CDR3 is 13 amino acids. V shed 0 bases and J shed 10 bases, with 10 bases lying between them. Germline CDR1 WNHNN, CDR2 SYGVQD (reference sequence). The CDR3 is CASSESSTSEQFF. The CDR3 DNA follows: TGCGCCAGCAGTGAGTCGAGCACTAGCGAGCAGTTCTTC.